This T cell receptor (beta chain) was recovered during a study of T cells in Graves' hyperthyroidism and ophthalmopathy (dated by TCRdb to between 2017 and 2020). With respect to the entire study: Peripheral blood was sampled at the time of initial diagnosis, prior to any treatment. TCR V-J signatures able to tell the groups apart were searched for in a discovery cohort of 100 patients, of whom roughly 42 had Graves' ophthalmopathy and 57 had stable Graves' hyperthyroidism. Prospective prediction of ophthalmopathy was tested in an independent validation cohort of fewer than 20 hyperthyroidism patients and 17 patients who later progressed to ophthalmopathy. The roughly 94 discovery patients were randomly divided into training and test sets at a 7:3 ratio. In six Graves' hyperthyroidism patients, the study also compared T-cell repertoires from thyroid tissue with T-cell repertoires from blood. After sampling, hyperthyroidism patients received methimazole starting at 30 mg daily, and ophthalmopathy patients received high-dose intravenous methylprednisolone. TCR Vbeta CDR3 sequencing of 140 or so peripheral blood samples (43 ophthalmopathy, under 80 hyperthyroidism and approximately 17 progressor patients) is reported in the paper.

This clonotype was recorded many times. Its antigen is currently not known. No quality values exist for individual bases; no much larger clone is one base distant. The research as a whole found: A model built on a 13 V-J signature distinguished ophthalmopathy from stable hyperthyroidism, reaching around 90% sensitivity and about 81% specificity in cross-validation and 80%/75% in testing. No statistical method was used to set the sample size in advance, and investigators knew the group allocation. In validation, the model predicted progression to ophthalmopathy a median of about 5.9 months before onset, with about 70% sensitivity and roughly 77% specificity. Most expanded thyroid clonotypes (frequency above 0.001) were also found in blood, which suggests that blood repertoires may mirror thyroid immune responses.

Ophthalmopathy patients had moderately to severely active disease, Clinical Activity Score of at least 3, NOSPECS grade of at least 4, and duration under 3 months. Patients with uncontrolled infections, other autoimmune diseases, pregnancy or lactation were excluded. Diagnoses relied on clinical symptoms, serum thyroxine and TRAb, thyroid ultrasound and orbital computed tomography. PBMCs were isolated from about 9.2 ml of fresh peripheral blood by Ficoll-Paque density gradient centrifugation. Total RNA was extracted with Trizol reagent, and quality was checked on an Agilent 2100 Bioanalyzer. The cysteine opens and the phenylalanine closes a CDR3 of 13 amino acids. This entry keeps only the CDR3 DNA: 39 bases, framed from base 1. V is cut by 2 bases and J by 5 bases, and the space between the germline ends is 9 bases. CDR1 and CDR2, looked up from the germline V gene, are SGHTA and FQGNSA. The TCR beta CDR3 regions were amplified from the RNA transcripts. The first round of RT-PCR for the TCR CDR3 was performed with the HTBI primer set and the Qiagen OneStep RT-PCR kit. Libraries were constructed in a second round of multiplex PCR, after which size selection and purification were carried out. Libraries were sequenced paired-end with 100 bp reads on an Illumina HiSeq2000. The published analysis was carried out like this. SOAPnuke was used to process the raw data, throwing out any read that contained adapters or uncalled bases, had a mean Phred below 15, or lacked an exact constant-primer or identifier match. High-quality paired reads were merged using COPE v1.2.5, and each unique nucleotide sequence was defined as a clonotype. Clonotypes were aligned to IMGT TRBV, TRBD and TRBJ reference segments using MiTCR v1.1. The analysis included only V-J combinations with a frequency above 0.0001, which together covered around 99% of the repertoires. A TCS score was defined as the ratio of F50 (clonal expansion) to E x V (chaos), with BLOSUM62-based TCRdist applied between CDR3 peptides within each V-J. Welch's t-statistics and random forest reduced just over 500 V-J features to roughly 13, which were used in a naive Bayes classifier (R e1071). TCRdb reprocessed the public reads (quality trimming at Q25 with fastp, clone calling with MiXCR) and kept in-frame beta chains. For every CDR3 protein sequence, its rows merge into one entry that carries the most common genes and DNA. These V and J calls rely on TCRdb rather than the paper's analysis. This sample is represented by hundreds of thousands of distinct CDR3 sequences; less than 20% of them were singletons. The ten largest make up 28% of the sample.

The source material was blood. This clonotype was obtained from a woman between 18 and 29 years old with Graves' ophthalmopathy. Recombination joined TRBV7-2 with TRBJ2-5, with no confident D gene call. The sequenced DNA: TGTGCCAGCAGCTTAAATGACGGGGAGACCCAGTACTTC. Protein translation: CASSLNDGETQYF.